The next 32 T cell receptor beta chains were all read from a single sample in a study of cytomegalovirus exposure and HLA in healthy donors. Both 60 Vbeta primers and 13 Jbeta primers went into the PCR. Sequencing was performed with immunoSEQ multiplex PCR; in TCRdb, only in-frame clones are kept and a portion is missing. Of about 210,000 clones detected, around 86% appear once; the ten largest clones hold 9.5% to 13%. Sequenced: PBMCs. These receptor sequences come from a woman between 45 and 65 years old in good health and CMV-seropositive.

The genes are TRBV18 and TRBJ1-3; 8 nucleotides align to TRBD1. Per germline, CDR1 KGHSH and CDR2 LQKENI. The ends lost 3 bases at V and 8 bases at J; junction bases unmatched: 6. This CDR3 is built from 14 residues. In DNA, the CDR3 is TGTGCCAGCTCACCCAGACAGGGGCCGGACACCATATATTTT. Translating it yields CASSPRQGPDTIYF.

J is TRBJ2-7 and V is TRBV6-5, with D maybe TRBD1 (5 bases). The CDR3 has 13 residues. Looked up from germline, CDR1 is MNHEY and CDR2 is SVGAGI. V lost 0 bases, J lost 6 bases, and 9 bases lay in between. This chain's CDR3 is CASSYSRAVEQYF. CDR3 coding DNA: TGTGCCAGCAGTTACTCCAGGGCGGTCGAGCAGTACTTC.

This clone was counted once. V usage is TRBV2 and J usage is TRBJ1-1; TRBD1 might be the D (5 bases). Germline CDR1 reads SNHLY; CDR2 reads FYNNEI. The CDR3 is 12 amino acids. V dropped 3 bases and J dropped 11 bases, with 13 bases sitting between them. CDR3 sequence: CASSEKGIGAFF. The CDR3 bases are TGTGCCAGCAGTGAGAAGGGGATCGGGGCTTTCTTT.

V and J are TRBV23-1 and TRBJ1-1; 10 bases agree with TRBD1. TRBV23-1 is assigned to the ORF class and has an uncertain function. This CDR3 comprises 17 residues. Trimming removed 2 bases from V and 5 bases from J; junction bases left unmatched: 11. The CDR3, as DNA: TGCGCCAGCAGTCAAGGGAGGCGGACAGGGGGATTTACTGAAGCTTTCTTT. Translated: CASSQGRRTGGFTEAFF.

This chain links TRBV5-1 with TRBJ1-6, with D maybe TRBD1 (6 bases). Looked up from germline, CDR1 is SGHRS and CDR2 is YFSETQ. V lost 5 bases to trimming and J lost 7 bases, with 10 bases between them. There are 13 residues in the CDR3. The CDR3 spells CASSTGWNSPLHF. CDR3 DNA sequence: TGCGCCAGCAGTACAGGGTGGAATTCACCCCTCCACTTT.

This chain uses TRBV5-4 with TRBJ2-1; no firm D call. The CDR3 has 12 amino acids. V lost 4 bases and J 9 bases, leaving 11 bases between the germline ends. Germline loops: CDR1 SGHNT, CDR2 YYREEE (reference sequence). This CDR3 is CASSQTRGEQFF. CDR3 bases: TGTGCCAGCAGCCAAACCCGCGGTGAGCAGTTCTTC.

This chain links TRBV2 with TRBJ2-7; 7 bases align to TRBD1. Germline V gene data show CDR1 as SNHLY and CDR2 as FYNNEI. The CDR3 has 13 residues. Losses at the gene ends were 6 bases for V and 2 bases for J; bases not matched to a gene: 4. CDR3 nucleotides: TGTGCCAGCAGCTTGGGACAGACCTACGAGCAGTACTTC. Residues: CASSLGQTYEQYF.

This chain uses TRBV30 with TRBJ2-7; 8 positions agree with TRBD1. Unmatched junction bases numbered 13, after V lost 0 bases and J lost 3 bases. Germline V lookup: CDR1 GTSNPN, CDR2 SVGIG (reference sequence). The CDR3 consists of 17 residues. CDR3 DNA sequence: TGTGCCTGGAGTGTACGACAGGGGCTAATCAAGCACTACGAGCAGTACTTC. Protein product: CAWSVRQGLIKHYEQYF. Together with reference TRBV30 and TRBJ2-7, the CDR3 gives the full variable domain: SQTIHQWPATLVQPVGSPLSLECTVEGTSNPNLYWYRQAAGRGLQLLFYSVGIGQISSEVPQNLSASRPQDRQFILSSKKLLLSDSGFYLCAWSVRQGLIKHYEQYFGPGTRLTVT.

V is TRBV19 and J is TRBJ1-1; D is possibly TRBD1 (5 bases). Trimming shortened V by 7 bases and J by 1 base, and 16 bases separated the two germline ends. In germline, CDR1 is LNHDA, CDR2 SQIVND (reference sequence). The CDR3 sequence is 15 residues long. This chain's CDR3 is CASTPGTGPNTEAFF. CDR3 in DNA: TGTGCCAGTACCCCCGGCACAGGACCGAACACTGAAGCTTTCTTT.

This clone was found a few times. This sequence joins TRBV19 and TRBJ1-1, with D possibly being TRBD1 (5 bases). The length of the CDR3 is 11 residues. The germline V gene encodes CDR1 LNHDA and CDR2 SQIVND (reference sequence). V lost 9 bases to trimming and J lost 5 bases, with 10 bases between them. DNA for the CDR3: TGTGCCAGCCTTCGGGGGACTGAAGCTTTCTTT. Encoded protein: CASLRGTEAFF. The full variable domain, its missing parts supplied by reference TRBV19 and TRBJ1-1, is DGGITQSPKYLFRKEGQNVTLSCEQNLNHDAMYWYRQDPGQGLRLIYYSQIVNDFQKGDIAEGYSVSREKKESFPLTVTSAQKNPTAFYLCASLRGTEAFFGQGTRLTVV.

The CDR3 nucleotides read TGTGCCAGCAGTGAATTCGGGGGGCGAAAACTGTTTTTT. It yields the protein CASSEFGGRKLFF. V usage is TRBV25-1 and J usage is TRBJ1-4, with D possibly TRBD1 on 6 matching bases. Germline-derived CDR1 and CDR2 are MGHDK and SYGVNS. CDR3 length: 13 amino acids. The V end lost 1 base, the J end lost 10 bases, and 10 bases lay between the germline ends.

This clone was seen a few times. The V gene is TRBV4-1, the J gene TRBJ1-5; no clear D gene. Per germline, CDR1 MGHRA and CDR2 YSYEKL. The length of the CDR3 is 17 residues. V lost 0 bases and J 4 bases, leaving 16 bases between the germline ends. In DNA form, the CDR3 reads TGCGCCAGCAGCCAAGATTCGGGGAATCTACGGAATCAGCCCCAGCATTTT. It codes for CASSQDSGNLRNQPQHF.

V is TRBV7-9 and J is TRBJ2-4, with D unclear. The V end lost 2 bases, the J end lost 4 bases, and 9 bases lay between the germline ends. Looked up from germline, CDR1 is SEHNR and CDR2 is FQNEAQ (reference sequence). This CDR3 comprises 14 residues. This CDR3 is CASSLYSLKNIQYF. Here the CDR3 DNA reads TGTGCCAGCAGCTTATACTCGTTAAAAAACATTCAGTACTTC.

This sequence joins TRBV4-1 and TRBJ1-6, with 9 nucleotides matching TRBD1. The CDR3 extends over 16 amino acids. The V and J ends lost 3 bases and 7 bases, in that order; junction bases with no gene match: 7. Germline-derived CDR1 and CDR2 are MGHRA and YSYEKL. This CDR3 is CASSHQSGQGNSPLHF. CDR3 bases: TGCGCCAGCAGCCATCAATCGGGACAGGGAAATTCACCCCTCCACTTT.

The gene calls are TRBV25-1 and TRBJ1-1; no firm D call. V lost 8 bases, J lost 0 bases, and 7 bases lay in between. CDR1 is MGHDK and CDR2 is SYGVNS in the germline V gene. This CDR3 has 12 amino acids. The CDR3: CASVNMNTEAFF. CDR3 bases: TGTGCCAGCGTAAATATGAACACTGAAGCTTTCTTT.

This clone turned up a few times. V is TRBV5-1 and J is TRBJ2-7, with no clear D. The germline CDR1 and CDR2 sequences are SGHRS and YFSETQ. Trimming stripped 0 bases from V and 2 bases from J, with 9 bases between. There are 14 residues in the CDR3. In nucleotides, the CDR3 is TGCGCCAGCAGCTTGGTGGAGTTCACCTACGAGCAGTACTTC. This sequence encodes CASSLVEFTYEQYF.

This sequence joins TRBV18 and TRBJ2-7, with 9 bases matching TRBD1. The length of the CDR3 is 15 residues. The junction had 8 bases not matched to a gene; V was cut back by 5 bases and J by 3 bases. CDR1 KGHSH and CDR2 LQKENI come from the germline V gene. The CDR3 reads CASSFTGTGSYEQYF. CDR3 bases: TGTGCCAGCTCATTTACCGGGACAGGGAGCTACGAGCAGTACTTC.

The V and J genes are TRBV6-1 and TRBJ2-6, with unresolved D. Germline V gene lookup returns CDR1 MNHNS and CDR2 SASEGT. CDR3 size: 12 residues. The ends were cut back, 6 bases at V and 12 bases at J, with 12 bases in the middle. The CDR3 loop is CASSLGFAVLTF. CDR3 DNA sequence: TGTGCCAGCAGCCTCGGTTTCGCCGTCCTGACTTTC.

The chain recombines TRBV5-1 with TRBJ2-3, with D perhaps matching TRBD1 (5 bases). The CDR3 has 14 residues. Looked up from germline, CDR1 is SGHRS and CDR2 is YFSETQ. V was trimmed by 0 bases and J by 5 bases, leaving 10 bases between them. DNA for the CDR3: TGCGCCAGCAGCTTGGCCCCTAGGGGAGATACGCAGTATTTT. As protein: CASSLAPRGDTQYF.

This rearrangement joins TRBV19 to TRBJ1-2, with D possibly being TRBD1 (6 bases). The V gene lost 3 bases and the J gene lost 1 base, with 12 bases spanning the gap. Per germline, CDR1 LNHDA and CDR2 SQIVND (reference sequence). The CDR3 contains 15 residues. The CDR3, as DNA: TGTGCCAGTAGTATCGACAGGCAGAGTAACTATGGCTACACCTTC. Translation: CASSIDRQSNYGYTF.

The chain carries TRBV29-1 and TRBJ2-7; TRBD1 is a possible D gene (6 bases). The V end was cut by 6 bases, the J end by 3 bases, with 15 bases between. This CDR3 contains 13 residues. Germline V gives CDR1 SQVTM, CDR2 ANQGSEA. CDR3 amino acids: CSVNPGQGYEQYF. The DNA for the CDR3 is TGCAGCGTAAACCCGGGACAAGGCTACGAGCAGTACTTC.

This chain connects TRBV30 to TRBJ1-6; the match to TRBD1 covers 10 bases. Trimming cost V 3 bases and J 3 bases; bases outside gene matches: 8. There are 17 residues in the CDR3. Germline V lookup: CDR1 GTSNPN, CDR2 SVGIG (reference sequence). The CDR3 DNA is TGTGCCTGGAGACTTGACAGGGGGCTTAACTATAATTCACCCCTCCACTTT. Translating it yields CAWRLDRGLNYNSPLHF.

This sequence joins TRBV6-5 and TRBJ1-1; tentatively, D is TRBD1 (6 bases). This CDR3 comprises 13 residues. Trimming shortened V by 6 bases and J by 5 bases, and 13 bases separated the two germline ends. Per germline, CDR1 MNHEY and CDR2 SVGAGI. DNA for the CDR3: TGTGCCAGCAGCGACTACAGGGAAACTGAAGCTTTCTTT. Amino acid sequence: CASSDYRETEAFF.

The chain couples TRBV6-6 to TRBJ2-2, with 9 bases lining up with TRBD2. This CDR3 has 14 amino acids. From germline, CDR1 is MNHNY and CDR2 SVGAGI (reference sequence). V gave up 6 bases and J gave up 8 bases; unmatched junction bases: 7. CDR3: CASRERGVAGELFF. The CDR3 nucleotides are TGTGCCAGCAGAGAGCGGGGGGTAGCAGGGGAGCTGTTTTTT.

The chain uses TRBV4-1 and TRBJ1-5; 11 bases are shared with TRBD1. The germline V gene has CDR1 MGHRA and CDR2 YSYEKL. J lost 7 bases, V lost 4 bases, and 12 bases had no gene match. The CDR3 is 17 residues long. The chain's CDR3 is CASSPGQGATLGQPQHF. DNA for the CDR3: TGCGCCAGCAGCCCCGGACAGGGGGCCACGCTAGGGCAGCCCCAGCATTTT.

About this clone: At the DNA level, this CDR3 is encoded by other sequences in the same sample as well. The V and J genes are TRBV7-9 and TRBJ2-1, with D tentatively TRBD1 (5 bases). Looked up from germline, CDR1 is SEHNR and CDR2 is FQNEAQ (reference sequence). V shed 5 bases and J shed 6 bases, with 14 bases lying between them. This CDR3 is built from 14 residues. In DNA form, the CDR3 reads TGTGCCAGCAGCGGGCAGGGTGCCTTCAATGAGCAGTTCTTC. As protein: CASSGQGAFNEQFF.

V gene TRBV10-2 combines with J gene TRBJ2-7; 9 bases fit TRBD1. Trimming took 6 bases from V and 4 from J; bases not matched to a gene: 7. Germline-derived CDR1 and CDR2 are WSHSY and SAAADI. The CDR3 has 14 residues. Written as DNA, the CDR3 is TGCGCCAGCAGACCGGGACAGGGAAGATACGAGCAGTACTTC. It specifies CASRPGQGRYEQYF.

V usage is TRBV30 and J usage is TRBJ1-2; no reliable D call. The CDR3 is made up of 13 amino acids. V was cut by 1 base and J by 8 bases, with 14 bases left in between. Germline-derived CDR1 and CDR2 are GTSNPN and SVGIG (reference sequence). The CDR3 sequence is CAWSGTSSGGYTF. CDR3 sequence (DNA): TGTGCCTGGAGTGGTACGTCGAGCGGCGGCTACACCTTC. The whole variable domain, remainder taken from reference TRBV30 and TRBJ1-2, is SQTIHQWPATLVQPVGSPLSLECTVEGTSNPNLYWYRQAAGRGLQLLFYSVGIGQISSEVPQNLSASRPQDRQFILSSKKLLLSDSGFYLCAWSGTSSGGYTFGSGTRLTVV.

J is TRBJ2-2 and V is TRBV11-3; TRBD2 is a possible D gene (6 bases). CDR1 is SGHNT and CDR2 is YENEEA in the germline V gene. The V end lost 0 bases, the J end lost 6 bases, and 8 bases lay between the germline ends. This CDR3 has 14 amino acids. In nucleotides, the CDR3 is TGTGCCAGCAGCTTAGATAGGGAGGCCGGGGAGCTGTTTTTT. This sequence encodes CASSLDREAGELFF.

J is TRBJ1-5 and V is TRBV10-1; no clear D. Deletions cut 2 bases from V and 6 bases from J, with 5 bases between. The CDR3 spans 12 residues. Looked up from germline, CDR1 is WNHNN and CDR2 is SYGVQD (reference sequence). The CDR3 loop is CASSEEGQPQHF. The CDR3 DNA reads as TGCGCCAGCAGTGAGGAGGGTCAGCCCCAGCATTTT.

The chain is built from TRBV4-1 and TRBJ2-2; D is unclear. Trimming removed 0 bases from V and 2 bases from J, with 13 bases in between. CDR3 length equals 17 residues. Per the germline V gene, CDR1 is MGHRA and CDR2 is YSYEKL. The CDR3 DNA reads as TGCGCCAGCAGCCAAGACTTCGGAGCAGTAAACACCGGGGAGCTGTTTTTT. Residues: CASSQDFGAVNTGELFF.

The V call is TRBV7-2, the J call TRBJ2-1, with TRBD2 as a possible D gene (6 bases). There are 14 residues in the CDR3. Germline CDR1 reads SGHTA; CDR2 reads FQGNSA. V was cut by 5 bases and J by 6 bases, with 14 bases left in between. The CDR3 loop reads CASSADGTFNEQFF. CDR3 DNA sequence: TGTGCCAGCAGCGCGGACGGGACTTTCAATGAGCAGTTCTTC.